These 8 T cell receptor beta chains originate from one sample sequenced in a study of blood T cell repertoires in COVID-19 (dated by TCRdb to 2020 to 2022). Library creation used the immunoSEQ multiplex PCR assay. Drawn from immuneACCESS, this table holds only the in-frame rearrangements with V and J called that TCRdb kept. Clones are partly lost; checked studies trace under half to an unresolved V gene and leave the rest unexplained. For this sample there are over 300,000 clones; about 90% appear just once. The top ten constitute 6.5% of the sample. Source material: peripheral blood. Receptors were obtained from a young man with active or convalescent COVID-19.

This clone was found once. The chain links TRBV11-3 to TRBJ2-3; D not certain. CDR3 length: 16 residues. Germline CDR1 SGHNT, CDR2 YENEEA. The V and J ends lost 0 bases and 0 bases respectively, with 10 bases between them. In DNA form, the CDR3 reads TGTGCCAGCAGCTTAGATCACCAGATAAGCACAGATACGCAGTATTTT. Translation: CASSLDHQISTDTQYF.

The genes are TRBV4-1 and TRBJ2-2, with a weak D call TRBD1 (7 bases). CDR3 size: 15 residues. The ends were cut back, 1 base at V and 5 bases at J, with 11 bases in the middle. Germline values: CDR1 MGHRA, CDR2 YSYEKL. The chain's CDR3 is CASSQASGGTGELFF. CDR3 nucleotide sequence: TGCGCCAGCAGCCAAGCCTCAGGGGGGACCGGGGAGCTGTTTTTT.

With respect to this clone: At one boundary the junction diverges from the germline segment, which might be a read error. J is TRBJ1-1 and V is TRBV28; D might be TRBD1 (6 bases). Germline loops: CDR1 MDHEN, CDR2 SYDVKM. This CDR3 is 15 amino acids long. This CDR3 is CASSLSGQRNPEAFF. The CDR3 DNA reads TGTGCCAGCAGTTTATCAGGACAGCGGAACCCTGAAGCTTTCTTT.

The CDR3 sequence is CASSQSVGFYEQYF. The CDR3 region has the DNA TGTGCCAGCAGCCAAAGCGTCGGGTTCTACGAGCAGTACTTC. The chain is built from TRBV3-1 (or the pseudogene TRBV3-2) and TRBJ2-7; D is uncertain. Germline CDR1 is LGHDT and CDR2 is YNNKEL (reference sequence). This CDR3 contains 14 residues. The V and J ends lost 2 bases and 3 bases respectively, with 11 bases between them.

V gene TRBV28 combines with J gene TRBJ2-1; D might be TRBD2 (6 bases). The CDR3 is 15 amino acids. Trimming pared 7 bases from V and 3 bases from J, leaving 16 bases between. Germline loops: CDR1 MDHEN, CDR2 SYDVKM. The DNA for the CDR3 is TGTGCCAGCACCCTCTTCGGGGGAAACTACAATGAGCAGTTCTTC. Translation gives CASTLFGGNYNEQFF. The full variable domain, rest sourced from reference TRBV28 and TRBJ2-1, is DVKVTQSSRYLVKRTGEKVFLECVQDMDHENMFWYRQDPGLGLRLIYFSYDVKMKEKGDIPEGYSVSREKKERFSLILESASTNQTSMYLCASTLFGGNYNEQFFGPGTRLTVL.

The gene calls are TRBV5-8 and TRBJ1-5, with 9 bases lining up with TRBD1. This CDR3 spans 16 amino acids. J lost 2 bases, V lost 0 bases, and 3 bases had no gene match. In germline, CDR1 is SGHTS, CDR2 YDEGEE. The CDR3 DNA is TGTGCCAGCAGCTTGGGGCGGACAGGGGGCAATCAGCCCCAGCATTTT. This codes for CASSLGRTGGNQPQHF.

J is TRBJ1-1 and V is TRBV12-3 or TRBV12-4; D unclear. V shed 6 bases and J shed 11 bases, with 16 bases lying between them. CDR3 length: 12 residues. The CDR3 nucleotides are TGTGCCAGCAGCCGAGTTACCTCCGGTGCTTTCTTT. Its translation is CASSRVTSGAFF.

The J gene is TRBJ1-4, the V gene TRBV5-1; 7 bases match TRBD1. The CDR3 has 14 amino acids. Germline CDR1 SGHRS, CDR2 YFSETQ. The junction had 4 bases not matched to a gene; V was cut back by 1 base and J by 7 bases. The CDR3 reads CASSLSGGFEKLFF. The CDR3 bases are TGCGCCAGCAGCTTGTCAGGGGGTTTTGAAAAACTGTTTTTT.